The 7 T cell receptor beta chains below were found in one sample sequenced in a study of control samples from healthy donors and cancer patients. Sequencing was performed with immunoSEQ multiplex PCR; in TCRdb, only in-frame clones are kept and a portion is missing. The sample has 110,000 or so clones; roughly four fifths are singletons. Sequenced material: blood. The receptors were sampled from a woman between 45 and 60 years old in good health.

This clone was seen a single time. CDR3 sequence (DNA): TGTGCCAGCAGTGAAGCGGGGACCAGTTCACCCCTCCACTTT. This translates into CASSEAGTSSPLHF. The chain recombines TRBV2 with TRBJ1-6; TRBD1 is a possible D gene (5 bases). Germline lookup yields CDR1 SNHLY and CDR2 FYNNEI. Trimming took off 0 bases at V and 9 bases at J, with 9 bases between the two ends. The CDR3 spans 14 residues.

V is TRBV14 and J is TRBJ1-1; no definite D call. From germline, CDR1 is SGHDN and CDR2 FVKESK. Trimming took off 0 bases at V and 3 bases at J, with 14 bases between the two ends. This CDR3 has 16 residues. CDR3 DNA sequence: TGTGCCAGCAGCCAAGATCTCGGCCGGTGGCACACTGAAGCTTTCTTT. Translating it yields CASSQDLGRWHTEAFF.

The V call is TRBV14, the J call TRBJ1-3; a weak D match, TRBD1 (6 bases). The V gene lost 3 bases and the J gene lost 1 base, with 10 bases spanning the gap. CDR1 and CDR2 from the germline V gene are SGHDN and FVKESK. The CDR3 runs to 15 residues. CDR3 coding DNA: TGTGCCAGCAGCCACGGCCAGGGGTCTGGAAACACCATATATTTT. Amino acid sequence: CASSHGQGSGNTIYF.

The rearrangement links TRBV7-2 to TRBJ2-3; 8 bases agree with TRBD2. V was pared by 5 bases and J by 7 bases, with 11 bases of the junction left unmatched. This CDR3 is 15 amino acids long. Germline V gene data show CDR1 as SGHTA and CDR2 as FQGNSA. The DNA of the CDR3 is TGTGCCAGCAGCCTACTAGCGGTGCCCGGGAATACGCAGTATTTT. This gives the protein CASSLLAVPGNTQYF.

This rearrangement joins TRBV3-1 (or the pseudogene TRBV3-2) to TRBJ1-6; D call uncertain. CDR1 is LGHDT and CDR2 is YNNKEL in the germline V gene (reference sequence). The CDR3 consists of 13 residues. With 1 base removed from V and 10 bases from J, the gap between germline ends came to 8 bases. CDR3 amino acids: CASSQVGNSPLHF. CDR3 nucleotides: TGTGCCAGCAGCCAAGTCGGGAACTCACCCCTCCACTTT.

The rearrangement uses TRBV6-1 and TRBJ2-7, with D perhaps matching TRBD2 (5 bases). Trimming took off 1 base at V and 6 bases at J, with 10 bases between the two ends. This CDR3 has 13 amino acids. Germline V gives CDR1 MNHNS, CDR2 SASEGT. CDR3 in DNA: TGTGCCAGCAGTGAAGTGAGGGATGGCGAGCAGTACTTC. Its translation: CASSEVRDGEQYF.

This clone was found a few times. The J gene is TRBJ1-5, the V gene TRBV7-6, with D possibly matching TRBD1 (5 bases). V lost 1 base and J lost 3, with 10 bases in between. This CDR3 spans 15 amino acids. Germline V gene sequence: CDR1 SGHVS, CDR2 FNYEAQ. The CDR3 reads CASSLGDRDNQPQHF. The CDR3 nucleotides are TGTGCCAGCAGCTTAGGGGACCGAGACAATCAGCCCCAGCATTTT.